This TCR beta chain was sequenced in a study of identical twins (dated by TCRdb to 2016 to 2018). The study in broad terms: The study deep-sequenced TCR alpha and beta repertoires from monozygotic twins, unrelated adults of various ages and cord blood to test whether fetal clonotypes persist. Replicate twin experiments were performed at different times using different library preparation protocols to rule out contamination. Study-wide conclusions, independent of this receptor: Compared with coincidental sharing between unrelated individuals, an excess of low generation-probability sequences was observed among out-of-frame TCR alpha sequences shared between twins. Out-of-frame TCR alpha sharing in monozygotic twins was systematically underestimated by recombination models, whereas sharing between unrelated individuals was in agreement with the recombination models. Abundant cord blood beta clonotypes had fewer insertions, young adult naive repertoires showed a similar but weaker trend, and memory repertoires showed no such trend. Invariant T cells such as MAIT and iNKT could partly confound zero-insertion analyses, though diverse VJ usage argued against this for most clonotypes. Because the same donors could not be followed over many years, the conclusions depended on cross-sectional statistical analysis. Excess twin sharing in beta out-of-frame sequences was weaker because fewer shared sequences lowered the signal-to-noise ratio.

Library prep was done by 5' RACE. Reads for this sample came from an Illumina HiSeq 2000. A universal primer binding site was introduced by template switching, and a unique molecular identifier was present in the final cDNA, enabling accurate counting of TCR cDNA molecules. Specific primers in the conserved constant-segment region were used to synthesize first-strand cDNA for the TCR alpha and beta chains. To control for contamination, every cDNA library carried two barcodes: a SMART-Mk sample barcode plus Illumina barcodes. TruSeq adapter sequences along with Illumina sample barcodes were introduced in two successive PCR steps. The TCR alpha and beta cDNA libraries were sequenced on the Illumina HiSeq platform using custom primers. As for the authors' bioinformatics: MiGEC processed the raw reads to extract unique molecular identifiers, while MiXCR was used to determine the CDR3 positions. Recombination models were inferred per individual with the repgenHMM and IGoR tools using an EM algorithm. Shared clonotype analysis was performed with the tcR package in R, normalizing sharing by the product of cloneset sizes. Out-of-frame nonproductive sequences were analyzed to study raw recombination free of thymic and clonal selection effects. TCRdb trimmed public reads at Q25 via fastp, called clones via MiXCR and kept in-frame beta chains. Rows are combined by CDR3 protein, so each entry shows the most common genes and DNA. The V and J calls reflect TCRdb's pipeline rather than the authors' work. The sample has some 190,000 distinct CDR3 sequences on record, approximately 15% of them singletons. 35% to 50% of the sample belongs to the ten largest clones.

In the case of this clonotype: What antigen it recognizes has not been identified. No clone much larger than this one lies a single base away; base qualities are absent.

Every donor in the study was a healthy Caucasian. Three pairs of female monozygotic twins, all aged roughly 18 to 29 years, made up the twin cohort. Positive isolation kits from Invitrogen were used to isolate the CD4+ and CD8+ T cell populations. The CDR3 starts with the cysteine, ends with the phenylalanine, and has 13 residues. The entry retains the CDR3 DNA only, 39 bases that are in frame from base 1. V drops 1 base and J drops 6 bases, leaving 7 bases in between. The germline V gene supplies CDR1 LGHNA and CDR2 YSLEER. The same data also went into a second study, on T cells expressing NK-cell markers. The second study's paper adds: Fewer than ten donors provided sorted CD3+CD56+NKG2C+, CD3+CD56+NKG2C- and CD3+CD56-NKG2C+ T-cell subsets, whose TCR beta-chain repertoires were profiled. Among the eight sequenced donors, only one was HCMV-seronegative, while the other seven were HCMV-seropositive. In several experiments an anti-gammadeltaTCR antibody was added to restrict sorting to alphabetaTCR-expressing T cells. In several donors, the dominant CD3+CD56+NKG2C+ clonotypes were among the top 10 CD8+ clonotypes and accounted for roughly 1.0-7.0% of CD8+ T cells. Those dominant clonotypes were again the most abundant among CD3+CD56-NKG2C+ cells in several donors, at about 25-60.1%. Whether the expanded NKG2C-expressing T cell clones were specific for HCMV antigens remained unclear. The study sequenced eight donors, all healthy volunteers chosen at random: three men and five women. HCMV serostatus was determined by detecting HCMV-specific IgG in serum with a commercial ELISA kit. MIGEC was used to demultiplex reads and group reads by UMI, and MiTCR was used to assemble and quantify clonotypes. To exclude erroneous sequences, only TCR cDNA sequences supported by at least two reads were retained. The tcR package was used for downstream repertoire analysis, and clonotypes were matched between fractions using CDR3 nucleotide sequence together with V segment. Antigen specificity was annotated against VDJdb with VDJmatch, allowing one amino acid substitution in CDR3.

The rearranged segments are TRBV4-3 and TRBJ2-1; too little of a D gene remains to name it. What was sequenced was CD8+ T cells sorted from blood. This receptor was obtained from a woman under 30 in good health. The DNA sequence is TGCGCCAGCAGCCAAGGAATAGTCAATGAGCAGTTCTTC. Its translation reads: CASSQGIVNEQFF.